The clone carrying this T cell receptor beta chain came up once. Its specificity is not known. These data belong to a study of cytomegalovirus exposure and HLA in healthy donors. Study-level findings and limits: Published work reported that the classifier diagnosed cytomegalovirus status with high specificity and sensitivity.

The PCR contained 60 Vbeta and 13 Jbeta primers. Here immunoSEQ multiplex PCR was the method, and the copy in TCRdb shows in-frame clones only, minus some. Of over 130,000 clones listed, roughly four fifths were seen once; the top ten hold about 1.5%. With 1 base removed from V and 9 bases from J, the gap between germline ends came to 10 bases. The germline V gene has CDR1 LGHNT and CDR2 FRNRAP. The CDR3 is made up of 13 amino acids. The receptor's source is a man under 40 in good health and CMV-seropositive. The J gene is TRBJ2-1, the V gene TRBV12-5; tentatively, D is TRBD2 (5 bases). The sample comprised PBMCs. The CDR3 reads CASGLGTYAEQFF. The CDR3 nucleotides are TGTGCTAGTGGTTTGGGGACTTACGCTGAGCAGTTCTTC.